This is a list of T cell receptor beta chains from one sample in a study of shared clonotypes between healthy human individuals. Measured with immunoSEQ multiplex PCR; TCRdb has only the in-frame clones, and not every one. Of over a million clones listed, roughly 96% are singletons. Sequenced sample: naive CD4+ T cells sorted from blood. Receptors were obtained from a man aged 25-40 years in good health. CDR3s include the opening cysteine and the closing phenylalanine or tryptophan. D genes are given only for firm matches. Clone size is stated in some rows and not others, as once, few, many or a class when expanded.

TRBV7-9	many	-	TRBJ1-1	TGTGCCAGCAGCTTCCCGACAGGCGTGGGGGCTGAAGCTTTCTTT	CASSFPTGVGAEAFF
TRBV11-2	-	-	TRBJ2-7	TGTGCCAGCAGCTTATCGGCAGGGCGTCCCTACGAGCAGTACTTC	CASSLSAGRPYEQYF
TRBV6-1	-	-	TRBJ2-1	TGTGCCAGCAGTGAACCCCCCGAGGGTACTAGAAACAATGAGCAGTTCTTC	CASSEPPEGTRNNEQFF
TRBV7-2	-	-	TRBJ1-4	TGTGCCAGCAGCGTCAGCGATAAACTGTTTTTT	CASSVSDKLFF
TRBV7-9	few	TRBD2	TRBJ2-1	TGTGCCAGCAGCTTAGTGGGGACTAGCGGGAGGGGGGAGCAGTTCTTC	CASSLVGTSGRGEQFF
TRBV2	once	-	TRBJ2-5	TGTGCCAGCAGTGCGAAGGAGACCCAGTACTTC	CASSAKETQYF
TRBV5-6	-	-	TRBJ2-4	TGTGCCAGCAGCGACGGGAAAGGGGCCAAAAACATTCAGTACTTC	CASSDGKGAKNIQYF
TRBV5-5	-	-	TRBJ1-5	TGTGCCAGCAGCTTAGGGGACGGACGAAATCAGCCCCAGCATTTT	CASSLGDGRNQPQHF
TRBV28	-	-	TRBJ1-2	TGTGCCAGCAGCCTACCCCGCAGTGACTATGGCTACACCTTC	CASSLPRSDYGYTF
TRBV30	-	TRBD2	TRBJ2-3	TGTGCCTGGAGTGTTGGGGGACTAGCGGGACCCCTGGCAGATACGCAGTATTTT	CAWSVGGLAGPLADTQYF
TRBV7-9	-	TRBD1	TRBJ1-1	TGTGCCAGCAGCCCGGGACAGGGGAGCACTGAAGCTTTCTTT	CASSPGQGSTEAFF
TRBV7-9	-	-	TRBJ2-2	TGTGCCAGCAGCCACCGACTAGATTTGGCCGGGGAGCTGTTTTTT	CASSHRLDLAGELFF
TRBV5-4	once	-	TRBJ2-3	TGTGCCAGCAGCTTAGGCGCGGGAAGCACAGATACGCAGTATTTT	CASSLGAGSTDTQYF
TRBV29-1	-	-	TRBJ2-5	TGCAGCGTTGGTAGGCTGACACAAGAGACCCAGTACTTC	CSVGRLTQETQYF
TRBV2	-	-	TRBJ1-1	TGTGCCAGCAGGGACGAGAACACTGAAGCTTTCTTT	CASRDENTEAFF
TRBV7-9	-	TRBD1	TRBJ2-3	TGTGCCAGTACGTCAGGGGGCGCTGGAGATACGCAGTATTTT	CASTSGGAGDTQYF
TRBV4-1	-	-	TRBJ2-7	TGCGCCAGCAGCCAAGATAGGGTTTCTGGCGAGCAGTACTTC	CASSQDRVSGEQYF
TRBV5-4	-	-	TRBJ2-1	TGTGCCAGCAGTCTGGGGCCTTCTATAGTCAATGAGCAGTTCTTC	CASSLGPSIVNEQFF
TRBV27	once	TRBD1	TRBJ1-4	TGTGCCAGCAGGCCGACAGGGCCCAATGAAAAACTGTTTTTT	CASRPTGPNEKLFF
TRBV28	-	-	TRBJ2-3	TGTGCCAGCAGTTCTCCCGCAGGGTCTAGCACAGATACGCAGTATTTT	CASSSPAGSSTDTQYF